The T cell receptor (beta chain) under discussion was sequenced for a study of human T cells and chemical hapten exposure. The CDR3 covers 12 residues. The V gene end was trimmed by 4 bases and the J gene end by 2 bases; junction bases not matched to a gene: 0. The germline gives CDR1 DFQATT, CDR2 SNEGSKA (reference sequence). As for time point: patch test 1, 2 weeks after DPC sensitization. Treatment indicated: therapeutic diphenylcyclopropenone sensitization with weekly scalp DPC. Prior to each patch test being applied, blood was drawn. MiXCR, run by TCRdb on the RACE reads, gives a single entry per CDR3 protein. This sample has approximately 70,000 distinct CDR3 sequences, with approximately 9.4% found just once.

Sequencing was performed on whole blood, taken in connection with sensitization to the hapten diphenylcyclopropenone (DPC). The TCR originated in a woman in her forties with alopecia areata. Some clones in this sample may be carry-over from other donors' samples. This chain links TRBV20-1 with TRBJ1-2, with 8 bases matching TRBD1. The CDR3 sequence is CSATGGNYGYTF. DNA for the CDR3: TGCAGTGCTACAGGGGGCAACTATGGCTACACCTTC.